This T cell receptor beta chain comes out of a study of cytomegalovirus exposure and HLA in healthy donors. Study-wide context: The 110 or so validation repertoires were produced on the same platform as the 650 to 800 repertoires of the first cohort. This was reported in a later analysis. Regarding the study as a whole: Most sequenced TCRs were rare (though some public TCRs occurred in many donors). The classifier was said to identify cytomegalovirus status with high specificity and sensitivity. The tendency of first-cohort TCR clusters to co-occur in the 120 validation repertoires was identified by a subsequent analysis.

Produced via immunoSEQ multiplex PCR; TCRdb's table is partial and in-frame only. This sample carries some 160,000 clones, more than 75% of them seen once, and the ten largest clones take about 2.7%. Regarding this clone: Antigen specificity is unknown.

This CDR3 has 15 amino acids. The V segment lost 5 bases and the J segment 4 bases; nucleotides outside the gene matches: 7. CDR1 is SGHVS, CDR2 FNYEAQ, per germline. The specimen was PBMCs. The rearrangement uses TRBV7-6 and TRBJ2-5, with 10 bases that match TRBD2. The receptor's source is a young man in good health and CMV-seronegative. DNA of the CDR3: TGTGCCAGCAGCCCCGGCCTAGCGGGAGTAGAGACCCAGTACTTC. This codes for CASSPGLAGVETQYF.